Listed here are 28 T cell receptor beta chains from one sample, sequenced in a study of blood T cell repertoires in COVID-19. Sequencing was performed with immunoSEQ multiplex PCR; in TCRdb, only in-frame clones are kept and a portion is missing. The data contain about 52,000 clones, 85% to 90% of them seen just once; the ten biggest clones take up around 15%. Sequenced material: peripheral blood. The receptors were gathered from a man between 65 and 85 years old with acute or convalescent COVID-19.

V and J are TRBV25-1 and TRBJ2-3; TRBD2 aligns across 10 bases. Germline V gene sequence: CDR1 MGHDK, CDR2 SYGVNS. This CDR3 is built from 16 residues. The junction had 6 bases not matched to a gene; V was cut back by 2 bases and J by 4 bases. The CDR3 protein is CASSEGVLAGADTQYF. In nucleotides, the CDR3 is TGTGCCAGCAGTGAAGGGGTTCTAGCGGGAGCAGATACGCAGTATTTT.

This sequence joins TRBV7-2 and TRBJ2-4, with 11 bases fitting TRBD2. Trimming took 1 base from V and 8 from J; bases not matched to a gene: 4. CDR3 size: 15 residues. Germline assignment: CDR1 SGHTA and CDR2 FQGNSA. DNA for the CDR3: TGTGCCAGCAGCTTAGTTAGCGGGAGGGCGGACATTCAGTACTTC. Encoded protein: CASSLVSGRADIQYF.

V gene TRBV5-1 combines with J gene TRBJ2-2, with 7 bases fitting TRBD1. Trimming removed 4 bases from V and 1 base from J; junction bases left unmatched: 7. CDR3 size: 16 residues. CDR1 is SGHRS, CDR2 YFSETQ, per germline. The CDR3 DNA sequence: TGCGCCAGCAGCAGGGATCAGGGGGAGAACACCGGGGAGCTGTTTTTT. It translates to CASSRDQGENTGELFF. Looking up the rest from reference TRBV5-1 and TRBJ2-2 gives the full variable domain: KAGVTQTPRYLIKTRGQQVTLSCSPISGHRSVSWYQQTPGQGLQFLFEYFSETQRNKGNFPGRFSGRQFSNSRSEMNVSTLELGDSALYLCASSRDQGENTGELFFGEGSRLTVL.

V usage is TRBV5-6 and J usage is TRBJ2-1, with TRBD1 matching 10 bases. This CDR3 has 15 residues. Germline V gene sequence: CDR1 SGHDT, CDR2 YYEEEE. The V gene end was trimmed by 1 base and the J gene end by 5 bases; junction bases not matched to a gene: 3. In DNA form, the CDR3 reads TGTGCCAGCAGCTTGTTAGGGACAGGGGACAATGAGCAGTTCTTC. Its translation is CASSLLGTGDNEQFF.

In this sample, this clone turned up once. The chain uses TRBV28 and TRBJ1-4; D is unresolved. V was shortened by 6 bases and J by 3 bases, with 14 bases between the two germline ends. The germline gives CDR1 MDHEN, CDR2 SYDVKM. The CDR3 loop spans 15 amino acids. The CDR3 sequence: CASRPERTANEKLFF. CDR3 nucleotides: TGTGCCAGCAGACCCGAGAGAACGGCTAATGAAAAACTGTTTTTT.

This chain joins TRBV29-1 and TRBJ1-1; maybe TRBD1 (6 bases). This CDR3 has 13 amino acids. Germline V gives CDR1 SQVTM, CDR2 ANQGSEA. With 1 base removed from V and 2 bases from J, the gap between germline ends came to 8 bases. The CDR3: CSVEVQGNTEAFF. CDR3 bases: TGCAGCGTTGAAGTACAGGGTAACACTGAAGCTTTCTTT.

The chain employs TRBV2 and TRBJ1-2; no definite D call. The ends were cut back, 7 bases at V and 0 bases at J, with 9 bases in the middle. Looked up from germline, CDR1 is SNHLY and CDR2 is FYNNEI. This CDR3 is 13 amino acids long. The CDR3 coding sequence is TGTGCCAGCAAGGCAGGAACTAACTATGGCTACACCTTC. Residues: CASKAGTNYGYTF.

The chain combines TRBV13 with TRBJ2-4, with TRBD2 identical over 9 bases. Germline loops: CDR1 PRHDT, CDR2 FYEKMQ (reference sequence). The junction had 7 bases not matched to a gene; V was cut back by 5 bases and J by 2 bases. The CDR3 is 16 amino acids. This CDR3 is CASSDASGKSKNIQYF. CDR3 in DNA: TGTGCCAGCAGCGACGCTAGCGGGAAGTCCAAAAACATTCAGTACTTC.

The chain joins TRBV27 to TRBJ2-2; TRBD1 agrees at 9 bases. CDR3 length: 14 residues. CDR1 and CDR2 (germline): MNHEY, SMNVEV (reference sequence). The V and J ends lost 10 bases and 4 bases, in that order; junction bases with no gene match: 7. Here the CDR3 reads CATHWGQGTGELFF. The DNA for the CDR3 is TGTGCCACTCATTGGGGACAGGGCACCGGGGAGCTGTTTTTT.

Here the CDR3 reads CASRGTGSYEQYV. The CDR3 DNA reads TGTGCCAGCAGGGGGACAGGGTCCTACGAGCAGTACGTC. The V and J genes are TRBV12-3 or TRBV12-4 and TRBJ2-7, with 9 bases fitting TRBD1. The trim removed 6 bases at V and 1 base at J, leaving 1 base unmatched. The CDR3 has 13 amino acids.

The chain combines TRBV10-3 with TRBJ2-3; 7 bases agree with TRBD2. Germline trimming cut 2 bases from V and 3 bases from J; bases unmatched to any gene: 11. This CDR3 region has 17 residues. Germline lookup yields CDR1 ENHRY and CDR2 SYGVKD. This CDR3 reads CAISEAGGGFGTDTQYF. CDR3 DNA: TGTGCCATCAGTGAGGCGGGCGGGGGATTTGGTACAGATACGCAGTATTTT.

The CDR3 region has the DNA TGTGCCAGCAGGACAGGGCTCTCTGGAAACACCATATATTTT. Translating gives CASRTGLSGNTIYF. The rearrangement links TRBV5-5 to TRBJ1-3, with 7 bases that match TRBD1. Germline CDR1 is SGHKS and CDR2 is YYEKEE (reference sequence). V was pared by 5 bases and J by 0 bases, with 2 bases of the junction left unmatched. This CDR3 has 14 residues.

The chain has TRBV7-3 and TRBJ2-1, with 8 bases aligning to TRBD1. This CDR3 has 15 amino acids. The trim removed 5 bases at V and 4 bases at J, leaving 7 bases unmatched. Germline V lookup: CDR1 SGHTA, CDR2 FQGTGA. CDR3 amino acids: CASSEQGGLYNEQFF. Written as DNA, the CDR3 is TGTGCCAGCAGCGAACAGGGGGGACTTTACAATGAGCAGTTCTTC.

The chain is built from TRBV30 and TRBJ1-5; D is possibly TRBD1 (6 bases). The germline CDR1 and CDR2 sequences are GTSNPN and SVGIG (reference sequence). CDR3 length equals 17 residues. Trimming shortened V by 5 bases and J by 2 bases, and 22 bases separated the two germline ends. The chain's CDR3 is CAWSKGGRVRGNQPQHF. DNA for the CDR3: TGTGCCTGGTCCAAGGGGGGGCGGGTTAGAGGCAATCAGCCCCAGCATTTT. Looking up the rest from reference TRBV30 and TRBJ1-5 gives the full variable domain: SQTIHQWPATLVQPVGSPLSLECTVEGTSNPNLYWYRQAAGRGLQLLFYSVGIGQISSEVPQNLSASRPQDRQFILSSKKLLLSDSGFYLCAWSKGGRVRGNQPQHFGDGTRLSIL.

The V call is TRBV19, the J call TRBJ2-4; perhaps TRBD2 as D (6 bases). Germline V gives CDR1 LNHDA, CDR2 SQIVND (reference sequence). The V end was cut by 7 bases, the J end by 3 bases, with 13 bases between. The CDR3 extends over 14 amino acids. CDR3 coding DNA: TGTGCCAGTATGTCGCGGGGCGGCAAAAACATTCAGTACTTC. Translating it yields CASMSRGGKNIQYF.

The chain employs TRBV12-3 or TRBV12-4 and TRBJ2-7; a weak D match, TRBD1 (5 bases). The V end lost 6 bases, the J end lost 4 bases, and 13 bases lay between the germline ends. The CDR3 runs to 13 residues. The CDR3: CASSFQGVYEQYV. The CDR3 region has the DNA TGTGCCAGCAGCTTCCAAGGGGTTTACGAGCAGTACGTC.

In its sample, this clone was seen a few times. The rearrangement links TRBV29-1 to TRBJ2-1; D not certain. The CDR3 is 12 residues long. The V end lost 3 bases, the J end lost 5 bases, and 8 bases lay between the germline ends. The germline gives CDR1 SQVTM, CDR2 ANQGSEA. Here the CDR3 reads CSVELRDNEQFF. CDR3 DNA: TGCAGCGTTGAGTTGCGCGACAATGAGCAGTTCTTC.

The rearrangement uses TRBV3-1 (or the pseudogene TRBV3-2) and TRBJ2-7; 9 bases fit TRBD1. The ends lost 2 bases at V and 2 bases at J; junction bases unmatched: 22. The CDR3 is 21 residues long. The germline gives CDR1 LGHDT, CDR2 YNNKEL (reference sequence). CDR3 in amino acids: CASSQRTWTGAQRGIPYEQYV. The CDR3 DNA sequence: TGTGCCAGCAGCCAACGGACCTGGACAGGGGCACAGAGGGGGATTCCCTACGAGCAGTACGTC.

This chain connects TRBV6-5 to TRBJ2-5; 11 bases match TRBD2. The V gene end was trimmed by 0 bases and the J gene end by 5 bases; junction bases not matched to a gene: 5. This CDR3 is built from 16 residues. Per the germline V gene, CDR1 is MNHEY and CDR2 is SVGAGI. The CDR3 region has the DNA TGTGCCAGCAGTTACTCCCCCACTAGCGGGAGTGAGACCCAGTACTTC. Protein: CASSYSPTSGSETQYF.

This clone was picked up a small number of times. The CDR3 DNA reads as TGTGCCAGCAGCGCTGCCGCCAGCGGGGGGGCCGCAGATACGCAGTATTTT. Its protein is CASSAAASGGAADTQYF. The chain has TRBV5-4 and TRBJ2-3, with 10 bases lining up with TRBD2. The CDR3 spans 17 residues. J gave up 4 bases and V 4 bases, and 12 bases lay outside the gene matches. The V gene's germline CDR1 is SGHNT and CDR2 YYREEE (reference sequence). Variable domain in full (rest from reference TRBV5-4 and TRBJ2-3): ETGVTQSPTHLIKTRGQQVTLRCSSQSGHNTVSWYQQALGQGPQFIFQYYREEENGRGNFPPRFSGLQFPNYSSELNVNALELDDSALYLCASSAAASGGAADTQYFGPGTRLTVL.

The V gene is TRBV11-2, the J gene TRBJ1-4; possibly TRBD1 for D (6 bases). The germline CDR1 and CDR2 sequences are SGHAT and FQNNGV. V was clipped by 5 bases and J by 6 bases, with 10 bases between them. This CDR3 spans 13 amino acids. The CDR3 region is CASSKRQDEKLFF. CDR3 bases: TGTGCCAGCAGCAAAAGACAGGATGAAAAACTGTTTTTT. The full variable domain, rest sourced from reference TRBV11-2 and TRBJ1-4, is EAGVAQSPRYKIIEKRQSVAFWCNPISGHATLYWYQQILGQGPKLLIQFQNNGVVDDSQLPKDRFSAERLKGVDSTLKIQPAKLEDSAVYLCASSKRQDEKLFFGSGTQLSVL.

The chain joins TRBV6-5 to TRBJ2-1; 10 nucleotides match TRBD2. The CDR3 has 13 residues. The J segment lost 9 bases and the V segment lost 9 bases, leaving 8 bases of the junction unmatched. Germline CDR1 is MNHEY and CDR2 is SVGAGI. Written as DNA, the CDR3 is TGTGCCAGTGGAGCGGGAGGGCCTTCTGAGCAGTTCTTC. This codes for CASGAGGPSEQFF.

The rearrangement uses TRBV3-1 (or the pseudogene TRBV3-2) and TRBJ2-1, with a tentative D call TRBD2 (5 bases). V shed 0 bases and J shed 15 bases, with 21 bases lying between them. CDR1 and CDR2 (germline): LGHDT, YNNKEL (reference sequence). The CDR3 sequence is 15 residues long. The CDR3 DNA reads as TGTGCCAGCAGCCAAGATAATATGGACGGAGGCTATGGGTTCTTC. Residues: CASSQDNMDGGYGFF.

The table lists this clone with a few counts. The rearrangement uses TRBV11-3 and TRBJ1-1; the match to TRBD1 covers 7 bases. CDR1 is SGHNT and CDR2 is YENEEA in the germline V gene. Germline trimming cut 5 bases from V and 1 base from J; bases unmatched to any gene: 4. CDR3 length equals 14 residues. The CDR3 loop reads CASSKGQENTEAFF. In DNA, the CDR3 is TGTGCCAGCAGCAAAGGACAGGAGAACACTGAAGCTTTCTTT.

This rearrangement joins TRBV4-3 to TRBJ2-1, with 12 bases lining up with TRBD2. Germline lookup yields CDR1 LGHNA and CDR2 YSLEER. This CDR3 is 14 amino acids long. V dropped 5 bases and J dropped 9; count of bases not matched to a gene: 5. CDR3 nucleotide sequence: TGCGCCAGCAGCGCCGGACTAGCGGGAACTGAGCAGTTCTTC. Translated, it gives CASSAGLAGTEQFF.

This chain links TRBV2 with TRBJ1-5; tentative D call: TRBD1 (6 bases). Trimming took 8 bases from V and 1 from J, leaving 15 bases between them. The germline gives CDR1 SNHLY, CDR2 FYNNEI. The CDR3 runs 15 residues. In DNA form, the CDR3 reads TGTGCCAGCTCCGGAACAGGGAGAAGCAATCAGCCCCAGCATTTT. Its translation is CASSGTGRSNQPQHF.

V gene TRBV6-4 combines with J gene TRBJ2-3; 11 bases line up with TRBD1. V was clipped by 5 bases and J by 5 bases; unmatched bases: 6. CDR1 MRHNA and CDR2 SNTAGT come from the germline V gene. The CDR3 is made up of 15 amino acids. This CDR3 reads CASSPGQGDRDTQYF. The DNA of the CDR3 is TGTGCCAGCAGTCCGGGACAGGGGGACCGAGATACGCAGTATTTT.

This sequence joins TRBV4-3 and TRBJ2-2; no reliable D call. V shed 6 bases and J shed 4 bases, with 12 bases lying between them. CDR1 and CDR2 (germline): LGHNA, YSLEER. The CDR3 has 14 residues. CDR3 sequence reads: CASRAISGTGELFF. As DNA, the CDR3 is TGCGCCAGCAGGGCGATTTCGGGCACCGGGGAGCTGTTTTTT.